The T cell receptor beta chain under discussion was sequenced for a study of low-dose radiotherapy and immunotherapy resistance in tumors. Study at large: Cohort 1 was given 0.5 Gy per fraction every 2 weeks, for 6.5 Gy total. Per fraction, Cohort 2 was given 1 Gy every two weeks, accumulating a total of 13 Gy over 26 weeks.

V was cut by 0 bases and J by 4 bases, with 15 bases left in between. The CDR3 loop spans 16 amino acids. Germline CDR1 and CDR2: LNHNV and YYDKDF (reference sequence). Gene-specific TRAV and TRBV primers were used for first-strand cDNA, covering alpha and beta chains. With a constant-region primer and a V-primer adapter, TCRs were subjected to roughly 20 PCR cycles of amplification. TCRdb analysed the reads with MiXCR anew, one entry per CDR3 protein. The repertoire holds around 9,000 distinct CDR3 sequences, with roughly 80% as singletons. Donors were administered nivolumab, ipilimumab, aspirin and low-dose cyclophosphamide, together with low-dose radiotherapy.

The V gene is TRBV15, the J gene TRBJ1-1; D may be TRBD1 (5 bases). The sequence derives from a human donor with advanced metastatic prostate, ovarian, gallbladder or colorectal cancer (not recorded which). This table probably holds off-target reads from a library built for another chain. The CDR3 loop is CATSRDQPGPFTEAFF. CDR3 DNA: TGTGCCACCAGCAGAGATCAGCCAGGGCCCTTCACTGAAGCTTTCTTT. Together with reference TRBV15 and TRBJ1-1, the CDR3 gives the full variable domain: DAMVIQNPRYQVTQFGKPVTLSCSQTLNHNVMYWYQQKSSQAPKLLFHYYDKDFNNEADTPDNFQSRRPNTSFCFLDIRSPGLGDTAMYLCATSRDQPGPFTEAFFGQGTRLTVV.